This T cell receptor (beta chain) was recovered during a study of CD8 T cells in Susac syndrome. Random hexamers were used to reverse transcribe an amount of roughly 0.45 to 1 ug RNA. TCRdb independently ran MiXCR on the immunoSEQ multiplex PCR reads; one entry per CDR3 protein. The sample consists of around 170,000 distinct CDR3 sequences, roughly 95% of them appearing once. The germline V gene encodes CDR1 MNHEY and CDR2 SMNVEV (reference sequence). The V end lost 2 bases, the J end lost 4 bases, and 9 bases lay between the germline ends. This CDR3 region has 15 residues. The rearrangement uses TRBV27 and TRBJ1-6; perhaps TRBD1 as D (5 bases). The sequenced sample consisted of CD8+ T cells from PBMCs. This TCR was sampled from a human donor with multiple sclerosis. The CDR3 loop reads CASSLRGGYNSPLHF. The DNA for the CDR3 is TGTGCCAGCAGTTTACGGGGGGGTTATAATTCACCCCTCCACTTT.